What follows is one TCR beta chain and its context. These data are taken from a study of cytomegalovirus exposure and HLA in healthy donors. 13 Jbeta primers and 60 Vbeta primers were used for the PCR. Sequencing was performed with immunoSEQ multiplex PCR; in TCRdb, only in-frame clones are kept and a portion is missing. The sample has about 180,000 clones, 80% seen once; the top ten hold under 1.5%. The ends were cut back, 2 bases at V and 6 bases at J, with 14 bases in the middle. This CDR3 contains 14 residues. Germline CDR1 SEHNR, CDR2 FQNEAQ (reference sequence). The chain employs TRBV7-9 and TRBJ2-7; the D gene is possibly TRBD1 (5 bases). The source is a man younger than 45 in good health and CMV-seronegative. The sequencing input was PBMCs. CDR3 residues: CASSLYDRVREQYF. The CDR3 DNA reads TGTGCCAGCAGCTTATATGACAGAGTACGCGAGCAGTACTTC.